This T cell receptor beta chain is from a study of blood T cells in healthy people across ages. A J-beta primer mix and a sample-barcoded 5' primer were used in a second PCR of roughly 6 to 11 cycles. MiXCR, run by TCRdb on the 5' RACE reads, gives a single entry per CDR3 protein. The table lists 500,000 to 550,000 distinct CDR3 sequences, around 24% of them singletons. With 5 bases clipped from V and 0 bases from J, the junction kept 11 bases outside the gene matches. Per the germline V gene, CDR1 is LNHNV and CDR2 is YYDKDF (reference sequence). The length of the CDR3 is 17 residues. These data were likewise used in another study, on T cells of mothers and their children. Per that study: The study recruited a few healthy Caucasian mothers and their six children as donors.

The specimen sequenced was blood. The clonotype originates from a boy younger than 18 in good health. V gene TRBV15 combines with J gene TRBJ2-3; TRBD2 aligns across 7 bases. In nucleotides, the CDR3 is TGTGCCACCAGCCCCCAACGCGGGGGAACTAGCACAGATACGCAGTATTTT. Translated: CATSPQRGGTSTDTQYF.